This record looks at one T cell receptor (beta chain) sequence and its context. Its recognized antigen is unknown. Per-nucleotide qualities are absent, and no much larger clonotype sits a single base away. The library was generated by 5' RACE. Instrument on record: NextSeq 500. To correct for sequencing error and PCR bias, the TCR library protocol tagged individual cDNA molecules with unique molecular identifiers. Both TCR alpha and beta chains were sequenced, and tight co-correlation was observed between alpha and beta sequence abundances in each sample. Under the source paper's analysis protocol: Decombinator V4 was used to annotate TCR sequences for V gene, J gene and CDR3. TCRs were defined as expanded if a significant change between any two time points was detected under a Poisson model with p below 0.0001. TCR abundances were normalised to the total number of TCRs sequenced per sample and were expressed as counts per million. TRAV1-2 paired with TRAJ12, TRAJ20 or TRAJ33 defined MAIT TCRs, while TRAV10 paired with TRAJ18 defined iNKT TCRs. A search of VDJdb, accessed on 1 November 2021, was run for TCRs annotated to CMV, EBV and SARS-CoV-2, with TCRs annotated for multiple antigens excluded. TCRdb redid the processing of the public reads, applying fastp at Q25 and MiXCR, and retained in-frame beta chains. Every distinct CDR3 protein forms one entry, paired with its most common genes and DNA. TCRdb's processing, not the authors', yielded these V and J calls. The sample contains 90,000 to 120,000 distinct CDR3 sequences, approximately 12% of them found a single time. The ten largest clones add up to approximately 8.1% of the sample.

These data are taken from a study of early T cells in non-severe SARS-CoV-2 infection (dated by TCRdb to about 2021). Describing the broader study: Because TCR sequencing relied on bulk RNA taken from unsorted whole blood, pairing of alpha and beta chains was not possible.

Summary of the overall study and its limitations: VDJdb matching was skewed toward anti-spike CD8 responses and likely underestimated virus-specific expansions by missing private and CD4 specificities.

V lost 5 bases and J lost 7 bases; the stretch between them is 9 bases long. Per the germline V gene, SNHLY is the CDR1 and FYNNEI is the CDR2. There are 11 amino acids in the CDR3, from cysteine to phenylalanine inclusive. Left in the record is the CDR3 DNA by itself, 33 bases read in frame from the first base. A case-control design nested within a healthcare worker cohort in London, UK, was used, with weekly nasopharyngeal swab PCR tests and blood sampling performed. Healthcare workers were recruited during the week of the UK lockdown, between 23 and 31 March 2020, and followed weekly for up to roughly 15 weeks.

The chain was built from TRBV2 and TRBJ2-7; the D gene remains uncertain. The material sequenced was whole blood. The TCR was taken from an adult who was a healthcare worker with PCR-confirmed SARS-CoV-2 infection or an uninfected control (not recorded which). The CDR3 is CASSPLNEQYF. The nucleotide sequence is TGTGCCAGCAGTCCCCTCAATGAGCAGTACTTC.